Listed here is a single TCR beta chain. Antigen unknown. Profiling relied on immunoSEQ multiplex PCR, and the TCRdb table lists in-frame clones only, not all of them. The sample consists of tens of thousands of clones, around 88% of them appearing once. The sample comes from a study of identifying expanded T cells in peripheral blood. Findings and caveats of the study: Across healthy donors, higher total template counts meant significantly greater approximately 2-week count variance.

Healthy donors had no documented immune events, such as infections, while sampled. The TCR was taken from a person aged 18-70 years in good health. Sequencing was carried out using blood.

CDR3 residues: CASSGAGGDNNSPLHF. CDR3 sequence (DNA): TGTGCCAGCAGCGGGGCAGGGGGCGATAATAATTCACCCCTCCACTTT. The chain couples TRBV7-2 to TRBJ1-6, with TRBD1 matching over 8 bases. The CDR3 sequence is 16 residues long. Germline CDR1 SGHTA, CDR2 FQGNSA. J was trimmed by 5 bases and V by 5 bases; bases with no gene match: 8.